Following are 21 T cell receptor beta chains from one sample sequenced in a study of tumor-infiltrating lymphocytes in primary liver carcinoma. Unsorted bulk tissue, roughly 19-33 mg of it, served as the source for co-extraction of RNA and DNA. The investigators made TCR beta cDNA from about 500 ng total RNA, using a constant-region primer. Three-round nested multiplex PCR performed with slightly modified ARM-PCR produced the TCR beta libraries. Each of the first two PCR rounds ran approximately 11 cycles with TRBV1-TRBV30 forward and C-beta reverse primers. TCRdb passed the multiplex PCR reads through MiXCR, listing each CDR3 protein once. The table has tens of thousands of distinct CDR3 sequences, roughly three quarters seen once. The sequenced material came from liver tumor tissue from sampling region 4. Subset meaning: tumor region T4, right-lateral pole. The receptors here all came from a man in his forties with primary liver carcinoma and hepatitis B virus infection.

A word on this clonotype: It is likely a read error, because the conserved phenylalanine at the end of the CDR3 is missing. This chain connects TRBV13 to TRBJ1-4; D remains ambiguous. This CDR3 comprises 13 residues. Germline assignment: CDR1 PRHDT and CDR2 FYEKMQ (reference sequence). V dropped 2 bases and J dropped 8 bases, with 9 bases sitting between them. This CDR3 is CASSLRSAEKLFL. As DNA, the CDR3 is TGTGCCAGCAGCTTAAGGAGTGCGGAAAAACTGTTTCTT.

As concerns this clonotype: A much larger clonotype is one base distant, so this may be a read error. J is TRBJ1-2 and V is TRBV4-1, with D possibly being TRBD1 (5 bases). This CDR3 comprises 15 residues. CDR1 and CDR2 (germline): MGHRA, YSYEKL. The CDR3 is CASSQPTGAPYDYTF. As DNA, the CDR3 is TGCGCCAGCAGCCAGCCTACCGGGGCCCCCTATGACTACACCTTC.

The chain is built from TRBV11-2 and TRBJ2-7; no firm D call. Germline loops: CDR1 SGHAT, CDR2 FQNNGV. The length of the CDR3 is 15 residues. The ends were cut back, 5 bases at V and 4 bases at J, with 18 bases in the middle. The CDR3: CASSTVPGPGYEQYF. CDR3 nucleotides: TGTGCCAGCAGCACGGTACCGGGTCCGGGTTACGAGCAGTACTTC.

Details on this clonotype: A read error may account for a junction end that differs from germline. This rearrangement joins TRBV29-1 to TRBJ2-1, with D unclear. Germline-derived CDR1 and CDR2 are SQVTM and ANQGSEA. This CDR3 is built from 12 residues. CDR3 region: CGVVPLGNEHFF. DNA of the CDR3: TGCGGCGTTGTTCCCTTGGGCAATGAGCACTTCTTC.

Details on this clonotype: The junction departs from the called germline gene at one end, perhaps through a read error. This rearrangement joins TRBV6-1 to TRBJ2-1; D may match TRBD1 or TRBD2 (5 bases each). The CDR3 has 13 amino acids. The germline gives CDR1 MNHNS, CDR2 SASEGT. CDR3 coding DNA: TGTGTCAGCGGTGAGGACATCTACAATGAGCAGTTCTTC. It codes for CVSGEDIYNEQFF.

A word on this clonotype: An end of the junction does not agree with germline; a read error may underlie this. For the CDR3, the DNA is TGTGCCATCAGAAGTCTGGGACTAGCGGGCGCCAATGAACAGTTCTTC. This codes for CAIRSLGLAGANEQFF. The V gene is TRBV11-2, the J gene TRBJ2-1, with 12 bases that match TRBD2. Germline V gene sequence: CDR1 SGHAT, CDR2 FQNNGV. The length of the CDR3 is 16 residues.

This clonotype was observed at least ten times. The chain links TRBV12-3 or TRBV12-4 to TRBJ2-6; tentative D call: TRBD2 (6 bases). Trimming removed 3 bases from V and 3 bases from J, with 15 bases in between. The CDR3 loop spans 17 amino acids. CDR3 bases: TGTGCCAGCAGTTTCGGAGGGTTGGGGGATGGGGCCAACGTCCTGACTTTC. Translated: CASSFGGLGDGANVLTF.

Concerning this clonotype itself: This may come from a read error, since a much larger clone is one base off. The conserved closing phenylalanine or tryptophan is absent in this CDR3, likely reflecting a read error. The chain uses TRBV4-1 and TRBJ2-1; D possibly corresponds to TRBD2 (6 bases). This CDR3 spans 16 amino acids. Germline CDR1 and CDR2: MGHRA and YSYEKL. Trimming took 2 bases from V and 0 from J, leaving 11 bases between them. CDR3 residues: CASSQLAESSYNEQFL. The CDR3 bases are TGCGCCAGCAGCCAATTAGCGGAGAGCTCCTACAATGAGCAGTTCCTC.

This chain connects TRBV20-1 to TRBJ1-2; 7 bases agree with TRBD1. V was clipped by 7 bases and J by 4 bases; unmatched bases: 6. Germline CDR1 DFQATT, CDR2 SNEGSKA (reference sequence). This CDR3 is 12 amino acids long. This chain's CDR3 is CSVRDSPYGYTF. The CDR3 DNA is TGCAGTGTTCGGGACAGCCCCTATGGCTACACCTTC.

Turning to this clonotype: The CDR3 does not close with the conserved phenylalanine or tryptophan, likely indicating a read error. The CDR3 DNA reads as TGTGCCAGCAGACGGCGACAAGAGACCCAGTACTTA. Residues: CASRRRQETQYL. The V and J genes are TRBV6-5 and TRBJ2-5; D gene unclear. Germline CDR1 is MNHEY and CDR2 is SVGAGI. The CDR3 totals 12 residues. Trimming left V 6 bases short and J 2 bases short, with 7 bases between.

The table lists this clonotype with many counts. The V gene is TRBV7-9, the J gene TRBJ1-3; the D is unclear. Germline V CDR1 and CDR2: SEHNR, FQNEAQ (reference sequence). The CDR3 loop spans 15 amino acids. The germline V and J ends were trimmed by 0 bases and 5 bases, with 11 bases remaining between them. The chain's CDR3 is CASSLALADRNTIYF. DNA for the CDR3: TGTGCCAGCAGCTTAGCGCTGGCAGACAGAAACACCATATATTTT.

The table lists this clonotype with many counts. V is TRBV28 and J is TRBJ1-1; TRBD1 is a possible D gene (6 bases). Germline V lookup: CDR1 MDHEN, CDR2 SYDVKM. The CDR3 consists of 14 residues. V was shortened by 6 bases and J by 1 base, with 12 bases between the two germline ends. The CDR3 reads CASRSQGPNTEAFF. The CDR3, as DNA: TGTGCCAGCAGATCCCAGGGGCCGAACACTGAAGCTTTCTTT.

V gene TRBV11-2 combines with J gene TRBJ2-3; D ambiguous. CDR3 size: 14 residues. Germline CDR1 SGHAT, CDR2 FQNNGV. Trimming pared 7 bases from V and 4 bases from J, leaving 15 bases between. CDR3 amino acids: CASILPRGSDTQYF. The CDR3 DNA is TGTGCCAGCATTTTACCCAGAGGATCAGATACGCAGTATTTT.

This clonotype was counted a single time. No conserved phenylalanine or tryptophan ends this CDR3, so it is likely a read error. This chain connects TRBV13 to TRBJ1-1; D gene uncertain. Trimming pared 2 bases from V and 1 base from J, leaving 5 bases between. Germline CDR1 reads PRHDT; CDR2 reads FYEKMQ (reference sequence). This CDR3 comprises 13 residues. DNA of the CDR3: TGTGCCAGCAGCTTAACACAGAACACTGAAGCTTTCTAT. Translating gives CASSLTQNTEAFY.

For this clonotype: A junction end diverges from the germline sequence, so it may reflect a read error. The rearrangement links TRBV4-1 to TRBJ2-3; 13 bases match TRBD2. Per the germline V gene, CDR1 is MGHRA and CDR2 is YSYEKL. The CDR3 consists of 18 residues. The CDR3 DNA sequence: TGCGCCAGTAGCCAGAAGTCTCCGGGACTAGCGGGATCAGATACGCAGTATTTT. Translated: CASSQKSPGLAGSDTQYF.

For this clonotype: A read error may account for a junction end that differs from germline. The rearrangement uses TRBV4-1 and TRBJ1-2; maybe TRBD1 (6 bases). The CDR3 spans 12 residues. Germline CDR1 and CDR2: MGHRA and YSYEKL. CDR3 nucleotides: TGCGCCAGCAGCCAGACGACAGGAGGCTACATCTTC. Amino acids: CASSQTTGGYIF.

As regards this clonotype: One junction end does not reproduce the germline sequence, and a read error may be involved. The chain uses TRBV11-2 and TRBJ2-7; D perhaps matches TRBD2 (8 bases). The CDR3 covers 15 residues. Looked up from germline, CDR1 is SGHAT and CDR2 is FQNNGV. The CDR3 DNA follows: TGTACCAGCAGCCAGTATCCGGGAGGGGGCTACGAGCAGTACTTT. Its translation is CTSSQYPGGGYEQYF.

In regard to this clonotype: One end of the junction is discordant with germline, which a read error may explain. The chain recombines TRBV29-1 with TRBJ2-3; D remains ambiguous. This CDR3 contains 15 residues. Looked up from germline, CDR1 is SQVTM and CDR2 is ANQGSEA. The CDR3 DNA sequence: TGCGGCGTTGGAAGTGGTCTGCTAGGAACAAATACGCAGTATTTT. Its translation is CGVGSGLLGTNTQYF.

This clonotype was seen a handful of times. Germline and junction disagree at one end, which may indicate a read error. V is TRBV5-1 and J is TRBJ2-3; D is uncertain. Per the germline V gene, CDR1 is SGHRS and CDR2 is YFSETQ. This CDR3 comprises 12 residues. CDR3 DNA sequence: TGCGCCAGCGGCTTGGCCGGCGATACGCAGTATTTT. Its protein product is CASGLAGDTQYF.

The chain carries TRBV11-2 and TRBJ2-3; D is possibly TRBD1 (5 bases). Germline V gene sequence: CDR1 SGHAT, CDR2 FQNNGV. This CDR3 is 16 amino acids long. Trimming pared 1 base from V and 6 bases from J, leaving 17 bases between. CDR3 amino acids: CASSLAWAGCADTQYF. CDR3 sequence (DNA): TGTGCCAGCAGCTTAGCCTGGGCAGGGTGTGCGGATACGCAGTATTTT.

A word on this clonotype: A much bigger clone sits one base away, suggesting this may be a read error. The rearrangement joins TRBV5-5 to TRBJ2-2; 8 bases line up with TRBD1. CDR3 length equals 14 residues. Per the germline V gene, CDR1 is SGHKS and CDR2 is YYEKEE (reference sequence). CDR3 DNA: TGTGCCAGCGGCTTTTCAGGGGGCGGCGGGGAGCTGTTTTTT. Residues: CASGFSGGGGELFF.